Here is one TCR beta chain with its context. Its matching antigen is unknown. These data come from a study of cytomegalovirus exposure and HLA in healthy donors. In the study overall: The roughly 120 validation repertoires were reported in a later analysis to have been generated on the same platform as the 500 to 700 first-cohort repertoires. General observations from the study: Whilst most TCR sequences proved rare, a subset of public TCRs occurred across many donors.

Clones were sequenced by immunoSEQ multiplex PCR, and TCRdb holds only the in-frame ones, with some missing. Altogether about 250,000 clones are present, roughly 87% being singletons, with the ten largest covering around 12%. The sample was PBMCs. This sequence originates from a young man in good health and CMV-seropositive.

The CDR3 region is CASSPIVGTNEQFF. The CDR3 DNA reads as TGTGCCAGCTCACCAATTGTTGGGACCAATGAGCAGTTCTTC. J is TRBJ2-1 and V is TRBV18; the D gene could be TRBD1 or TRBD2 (5 bases each). CDR3 length equals 14 residues. V lost 2 bases and J lost 6, with 11 bases in between. Germline CDR1 KGHSH, CDR2 LQKENI.